This TCR beta chain was found in a study of T cell responses to AZD1222 COVID-19 vaccine. Some clones are missing from TCRdb's copy, which holds only in-frame ones; the method was immunoSEQ multiplex PCR. The sample gives some 200,000 clones, 85% to 95% of which show up once; around 1% is in the top ten. On this clone: The antigen is unknown.

Pooled in the analysis were second doses at about 4 or about 12 weeks. Germline V gene sequence: CDR1 LNHDA, CDR2 SQIVND (reference sequence). The CDR3 covers 12 residues. The J segment lost 5 bases and the V segment lost 6 bases, leaving 3 bases of the junction unmatched. Findings of the study overall: Seropositivity was recorded at baseline in only 5 or 6 AZD1222 recipients. Nearly half of spike-specific TCRs reportedly target unmutated variant regions.

The receptor's source is an adult who received the AZD1222 COVID-19 vaccine. The input for sequencing was peripheral blood, taken 28 days after the second AZD1222 dose. J is TRBJ1-1 and V is TRBV19; 7 bases match TRBD1. The CDR3: CASRQGGTEAFF. CDR3 nucleotides: TGTGCCAGTAGGCAGGGGGGGACTGAAGCTTTCTTT.